This passage covers 23 T cell receptor beta chains from one sample sequenced in a study of spatial heterogeneity in lung cancer. In TCRdb, the 5' RACE reads were re-called with MiXCR into one record per CDR3 protein. The sample has about 45,000 distinct CDR3 sequences, 20% to 25% seen once. Noted time point: blood at routine non-recurrence follow-up after resection. The starting material was PBMCs, obtained at follow-up. These receptors were collected from a female donor with early-stage non-small cell lung cancer.

This chain joins TRBV10-3 and TRBJ2-7; 10 bases agree with TRBD2. The CDR3 runs to 14 residues. CDR1 ENHRY and CDR2 SYGVKD come from the germline V gene. Trimming at V came to 2 bases and at J to 6 bases, leaving 4 bases not matched to a gene. CDR3 sequence: CAISEVAGGGEQYF. The CDR3 bases are TGTGCCATCAGTGAGGTAGCGGGAGGAGGCGAGCAGTACTTC.

To note about this clonotype: With a much larger clone just one base away, this may be a read error. The chain recombines TRBV19 with TRBJ2-3; D gene unclear. This CDR3 has 13 amino acids. Germline V gene data show CDR1 as LNHDA and CDR2 as SQIVND (reference sequence). As DNA, the CDR3 is TGTGTCAGTCGCGCAGCAAGCACAGATACGCAGTATTTT. It translates to CVSRAASTDTQYF.

The chain recombines TRBV11-2 with TRBJ1-1, with unresolved D. The CDR3 covers 15 residues. Trimming took 4 bases from V and 1 from J, leaving 13 bases between them. CDR1 and CDR2 from the germline V gene are SGHAT and FQNNGV. The CDR3 bases are TGTGCCAGCAGCTCATCAAGGAACAGGAACACTGAAGCTTTCTTT. Its translation is CASSSSRNRNTEAFF.

The rearrangement joins TRBV12-3 or TRBV12-4 to TRBJ2-7; D gene unclear. Trimming stripped 4 bases from V and 0 bases from J, with 10 bases between. There are 14 residues in the CDR3. CDR3 in amino acids: CASSSSASSYEQYF. The CDR3 coding sequence is TGTGCCAGCAGTTCCAGCGCGAGCTCCTACGAGCAGTACTTC.

This chain joins TRBV7-3 and TRBJ2-1; 8 bases align to TRBD2. Looked up from germline, CDR1 is SGHTA and CDR2 is FQGTGA. This CDR3 has 16 amino acids. V shed 1 base, J shed 9 bases, and the junction held 11 bases outside the gene matches. In DNA, the CDR3 is TGTGCCAGCAGCTTAAATCCCTTGTCAAGCGGGAGTGAGCAGTTCTTC. It translates to CASSLNPLSSGSEQFF.

This clonotype was seen only a few times. The chain carries TRBV4-1 and TRBJ1-5; 9 nucleotides match TRBD1. CDR1 and CDR2 from the germline V gene are MGHRA and YSYEKL. J gave up 7 bases and V 1 base, and 11 bases lay outside the gene matches. CDR3 size: 17 residues. The CDR3 coding sequence is TGCGCCAGCAGCCAAGCCGGGACAGGGATTTGGGGACAGCCCCAGCATTTT. It codes for CASSQAGTGIWGQPQHF.

This chain connects TRBV6-1 to TRBJ2-1; 9 nucleotides match TRBD1. The CDR3 has 18 amino acids. Trimming at V came to 5 bases and at J to 4 bases, leaving 15 bases not matched to a gene. Germline CDR1 MNHNS, CDR2 SASEGT. The CDR3 spells CASSYRTGVTPTYNEQFF. In nucleotides, the CDR3 is TGTGCCAGCAGTTACCGGACAGGGGTGACTCCTACTTACAATGAGCAGTTCTTC.

The chain links TRBV5-5 to TRBJ2-7; the D is unclear. Germline CDR1 and CDR2: SGHKS and YYEKEE (reference sequence). Trimming stripped 0 bases from V and 6 bases from J, with 7 bases between. CDR3 length: 12 amino acids. The CDR3 here is CASSLVGLEQYV. The CDR3 DNA sequence: TGTGCCAGCAGCTTGGTAGGGCTCGAGCAGTACGTC.

This clonotype came up a few times. The V call is TRBV6-6, the J call TRBJ2-1, with a weak D call TRBD2 (5 bases). Germline CDR1 MNHNY, CDR2 SVGAGI (reference sequence). Trimming took off 7 bases at V and 9 bases at J, with 16 bases between the two ends. The CDR3 totals 13 residues. The CDR3 region is CASKREREGEQFF. The CDR3 DNA sequence: TGTGCCAGCAAACGGGAAAGAGAAGGTGAGCAGTTCTTC.

This clonotype has a count of ten or more. The rearrangement uses TRBV18 and TRBJ1-1; D possibly corresponds to TRBD1 (5 bases). With 4 bases removed from V and 1 base from J, the gap between germline ends came to 7 bases. The CDR3 runs 13 residues. Germline CDR1 reads KGHSH; CDR2 reads LQKENI. This CDR3 is CASSLTANTEAFF. The CDR3, as DNA: TGTGCCAGCTCACTGACAGCGAACACTGAAGCTTTCTTT.

To note about this clonotype: Since a much larger clone is just one base distant, this may be a read error. The CDR3 reads CASSRTAGGSGYGYTF. In DNA form, the CDR3 reads TGTGCCAGCAGTCGTACAGCCGGCGGATCTGGTTATGGCTACACCTTC. The chain is built from TRBV6-2 or TRBV6-3 and TRBJ1-2; D remains ambiguous. Per the germline V gene, CDR1 is MNHEY and CDR2 is SVGEGT. The CDR3 has 16 amino acids. Trimming pared 5 bases from V and 5 bases from J, leaving 21 bases between.

This clonotype was found many times. This sequence joins TRBV19 and TRBJ1-5, with D unclear. CDR1 and CDR2 from the germline V gene are LNHDA and SQIVND (reference sequence). This CDR3 is 15 amino acids long. V was cut by 2 bases and J by 0 bases, with 8 bases left in between. The CDR3 here is CASSIILSSNQPQHF. The CDR3 nucleotides are TGTGCCAGTAGTATAATCCTTTCTAGCAATCAGCCCCAGCATTTT.

This clonotype was seen only a few times. V is TRBV27 and J is TRBJ2-3; TRBD2 aligns across 10 bases. CDR3 size: 14 residues. Losses at the gene ends were 4 bases for V and 8 bases for J; bases not matched to a gene: 6. Germline CDR1 and CDR2: MNHEY and SMNVEV (reference sequence). The CDR3: CASSWGLARVTQYF. DNA for the CDR3: TGTGCCAGCAGTTGGGGACTAGCGCGAGTTACGCAGTATTTT.

This clonotype was observed at least ten times. V is TRBV12-3 or TRBV12-4 and J is TRBJ2-3; 10 nucleotides agree with TRBD1. Losses at the gene ends were 6 bases for V and 2 bases for J; bases not matched to a gene: 5. The CDR3 totals 15 residues. CDR3 sequence: CASSRDRGITDTQYF. The CDR3 DNA reads TGTGCCAGCAGCCGGGACAGGGGAATCACAGATACGCAGTATTTT.

The chain recombines TRBV4-1 with TRBJ1-2, with TRBD1 identical over 10 bases. J lost 4 bases, V lost 0 bases, and 11 bases had no gene match. Germline loops: CDR1 MGHRA, CDR2 YSYEKL. CDR3 length equals 18 residues. CDR3 in DNA: TGCGCCAGCAGCCAAGATCTCCTGGGGACAGGGGACAGCTATGGCTACACCTTC. Encoded protein: CASSQDLLGTGDSYGYTF.

The chain uses TRBV19 and TRBJ2-6; D might be TRBD1 (6 bases). Trimming took 10 bases from V and 0 from J, leaving 13 bases between them. The CDR3 is made up of 15 amino acids. Germline-derived CDR1 and CDR2 are LNHDA and SQIVND (reference sequence). The CDR3 bases are TGTGCCACCCAGGACAGAAGCTCTGGGGCCAACGTCCTGACTTTC. It codes for CATQDRSSGANVLTF.

In its sample, this clonotype was seen a few times. This chain joins TRBV6-5 and TRBJ2-1; TRBD1 might be the D (5 bases). V was clipped by 6 bases and J by 2 bases, with 14 bases between them. The CDR3 consists of 15 residues. In germline, CDR1 is MNHEY, CDR2 SVGAGI. In DNA, the CDR3 is TGTGCCAGCAGACCACAGGTAGTAACCTACAATGAGCAGTTCTTC. This codes for CASRPQVVTYNEQFF.

The rearrangement links TRBV18 to TRBJ1-2, with D perhaps matching TRBD1 (6 bases). V shed 0 bases and J shed 2 bases, with 10 bases lying between them. Germline loops: CDR1 KGHSH, CDR2 LQKENI. CDR3 size: 15 residues. The CDR3 DNA reads as TGTGCCAGCTCACCACCGGGCGGGGGCAACTATGGCTACACCTTC. Amino acid sequence: CASSPPGGGNYGYTF.

The V and J genes are TRBV6-5 and TRBJ2-7, with TRBD2 identical over 9 bases. V was clipped by 9 bases and J by 9 bases; unmatched bases: 9. Germline CDR1 reads MNHEY; CDR2 reads SVGAGI. The CDR3 totals 12 residues. The CDR3 bases are TGTGCCAGGTCTAGCGGGGCTTGGAGGCAGTACGTC. This codes for CARSSGAWRQYV.

This clonotype has at least ten counts. This chain links TRBV11-2 with TRBJ1-1, with TRBD1 identical over 9 bases. The trim removed 7 bases at V and 6 bases at J, leaving 6 bases unmatched. The germline CDR1 and CDR2 sequences are SGHAT and FQNNGV. The CDR3 is 13 residues long. CDR3 coding DNA: TGTGCCAGCACACTGGACAGGGGAGCTGAAGCTTTCTTT. This translates into CASTLDRGAEAFF. The variable domain in full, with the rest retrieved from reference TRBV11-2 and TRBJ1-1, is EAGVAQSPRYKIIEKRQSVAFWCNPISGHATLYWYQQILGQGPKLLIQFQNNGVVDDSQLPKDRFSAERLKGVDSTLKIQPAKLEDSAVYLCASTLDRGAEAFFGQGTRLTVV.

This rearrangement joins TRBV7-2 to TRBJ2-6; possibly TRBD2 for D (5 bases). This CDR3 is built from 15 residues. Germline CDR1 reads SGHTA; CDR2 reads FQGNSA. Trimming took 3 bases from V and 0 from J, leaving 6 bases between them. CDR3 sequence (DNA): TGTGCCAGCAGCTTTGGGAGCTCTGGGGCCAACGTCCTGACTTTC. It encodes CASSFGSSGANVLTF.

This clonotype was found a few times. The chain links TRBV11-2 to TRBJ2-1, with a tentative D call TRBD2 (6 bases). The CDR3 totals 15 residues. The germline CDR1 and CDR2 sequences are SGHAT and FQNNGV. The V gene lost 4 bases and the J gene lost 2 bases, with 12 bases spanning the gap. CDR3 region: CASSYAGSPYNEQFF. CDR3 nucleotide sequence: TGTGCCAGCAGCTATGCGGGGTCGCCCTACAATGAGCAGTTCTTC.

This clonotype was seen repeatedly, ten times or more. For the CDR3, the DNA is TGCAGTGCTAGAAGTGGGACAGAGAACACTGAAGCTTTCTTT. Residues: CSARSGTENTEAFF. This sequence joins TRBV20-1 and TRBJ1-1, with 7 bases identical to TRBD1. The CDR3 consists of 14 residues. With V trimmed by 2 bases and J by 1 base, 4 bases remained unmatched. Germline CDR1 is DFQATT and CDR2 is SNEGSKA (reference sequence).